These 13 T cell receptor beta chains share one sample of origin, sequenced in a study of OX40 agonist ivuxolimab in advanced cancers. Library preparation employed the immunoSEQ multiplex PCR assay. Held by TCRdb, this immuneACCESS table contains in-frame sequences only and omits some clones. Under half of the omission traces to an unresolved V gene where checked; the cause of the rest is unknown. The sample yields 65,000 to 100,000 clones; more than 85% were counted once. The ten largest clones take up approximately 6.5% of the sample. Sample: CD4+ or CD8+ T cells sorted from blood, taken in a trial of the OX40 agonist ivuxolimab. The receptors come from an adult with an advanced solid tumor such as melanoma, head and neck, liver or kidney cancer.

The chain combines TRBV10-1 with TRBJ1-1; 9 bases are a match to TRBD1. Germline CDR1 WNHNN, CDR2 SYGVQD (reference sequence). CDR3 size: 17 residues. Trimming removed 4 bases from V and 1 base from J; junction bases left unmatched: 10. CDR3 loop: CASSVWGTGYTNTEAFF. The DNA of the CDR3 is TGCGCCAGCAGTGTTTGGGGGACAGGGTATACGAACACTGAAGCTTTCTTT.

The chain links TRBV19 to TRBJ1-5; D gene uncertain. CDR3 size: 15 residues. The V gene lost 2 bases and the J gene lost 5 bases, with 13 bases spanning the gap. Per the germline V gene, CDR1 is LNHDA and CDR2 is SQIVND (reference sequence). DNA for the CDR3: TGTGCCAGTAGTATATCATGGGGTGGGGATCAGCCCCAGCATTTT. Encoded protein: CASSISWGGDQPQHF.

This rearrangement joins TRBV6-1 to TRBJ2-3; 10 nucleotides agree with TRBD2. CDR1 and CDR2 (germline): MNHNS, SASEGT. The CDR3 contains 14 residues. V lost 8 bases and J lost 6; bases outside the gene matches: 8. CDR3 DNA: TGTGCCAGCGTCACTAGCGGGGCATGGGATACGCAGTATTTT. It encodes CASVTSGAWDTQYF.

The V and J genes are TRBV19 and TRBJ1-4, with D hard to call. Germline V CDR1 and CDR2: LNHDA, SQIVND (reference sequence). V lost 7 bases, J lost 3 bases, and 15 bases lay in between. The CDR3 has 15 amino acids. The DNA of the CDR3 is TGTGCCAGTACCATAGGTGTCCAGGCTAATGAAAAACTGTTTTTT. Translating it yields CASTIGVQANEKLFF.

The CDR3 sequence is CASSQAYEQYF. Written as DNA, the CDR3 is TGTGCCAGCAGCCAGGCCTACGAGCAGTACTTC. V is TRBV5-5 and J is TRBJ2-7; the D is unclear. V lost 4 bases and J lost 2, with 4 bases in between. Per the germline V gene, CDR1 is SGHKS and CDR2 is YYEKEE (reference sequence). This CDR3 is built from 11 residues. Filled out from reference TRBV5-5 and TRBJ2-7, the complete variable domain reads DAGVTQSPTHLIKTRGQQVTLRCSPISGHKSVSWYQQVLGQGPQFIFQYYEKEERGRGNFPDRFSARQFPNYSSELNVNALLLGDSALYLCASSQAYEQYFGPGTRLTVT.

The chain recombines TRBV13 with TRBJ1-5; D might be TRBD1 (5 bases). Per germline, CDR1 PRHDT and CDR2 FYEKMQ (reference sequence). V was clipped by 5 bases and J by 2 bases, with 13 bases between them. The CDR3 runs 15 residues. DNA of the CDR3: TGTGCCAGCAGCATATCAGGGATTGGCAATCAGCCCCAGCATTTT. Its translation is CASSISGIGNQPQHF.

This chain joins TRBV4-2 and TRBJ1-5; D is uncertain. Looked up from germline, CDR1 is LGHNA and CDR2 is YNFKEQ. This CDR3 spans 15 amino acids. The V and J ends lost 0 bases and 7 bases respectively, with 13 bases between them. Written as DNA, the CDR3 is TGTGCCAGCAGCCAAGATTCCGGTGTGAACCAGCCCCAGCATTTT. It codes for CASSQDSGVNQPQHF.

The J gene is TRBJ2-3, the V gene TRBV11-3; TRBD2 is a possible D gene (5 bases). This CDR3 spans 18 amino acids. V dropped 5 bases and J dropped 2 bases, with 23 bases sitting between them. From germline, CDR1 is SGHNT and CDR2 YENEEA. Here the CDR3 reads CASSPRAHDRGFTDTQYF. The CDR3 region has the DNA TGTGCCAGCAGCCCACGCGCACACGATCGGGGATTCACAGATACGCAGTATTTT.

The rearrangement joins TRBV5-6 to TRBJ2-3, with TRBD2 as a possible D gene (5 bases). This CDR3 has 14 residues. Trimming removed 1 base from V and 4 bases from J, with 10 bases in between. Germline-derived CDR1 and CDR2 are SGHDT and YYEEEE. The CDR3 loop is CASSLLLGPDTQYF. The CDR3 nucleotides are TGTGCCAGCAGCTTGTTACTAGGTCCAGATACGCAGTATTTT.

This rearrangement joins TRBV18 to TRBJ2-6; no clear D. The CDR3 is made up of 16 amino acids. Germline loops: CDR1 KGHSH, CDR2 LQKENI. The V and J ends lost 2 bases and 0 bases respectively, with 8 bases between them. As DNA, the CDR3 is TGTGCCAGCTCACCAGAATCCAGCTCTGGGGCCAACGTCCTGACTTTC. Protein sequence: CASSPESSSGANVLTF.

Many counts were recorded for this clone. DNA of the CDR3: TGTGCCAGCAGCTTAGGACCATCGACAGCCCCTAAGTCCTACGAGCAGTACTTC. Translated: CASSLGPSTAPKSYEQYF. V gene TRBV11-2 combines with J gene TRBJ2-7, with D tentatively TRBD1 (5 bases). The CDR3 contains 18 residues. The V gene lost 1 base and the J gene lost 1 base, with 20 bases spanning the gap. CDR1 is SGHAT and CDR2 is FQNNGV in the germline V gene. Complete variable domain (other parts from reference TRBV11-2 and TRBJ2-7): EAGVAQSPRYKIIEKRQSVAFWCNPISGHATLYWYQQILGQGPKLLIQFQNNGVVDDSQLPKDRFSAERLKGVDSTLKIQPAKLEDSAVYLCASSLGPSTAPKSYEQYFGPGTRLTVT.

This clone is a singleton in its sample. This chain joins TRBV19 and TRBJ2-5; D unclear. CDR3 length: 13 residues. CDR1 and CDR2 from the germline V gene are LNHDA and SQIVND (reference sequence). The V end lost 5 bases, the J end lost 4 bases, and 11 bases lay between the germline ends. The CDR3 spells CASSEKRSETQYF. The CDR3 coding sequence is TGTGCCAGTAGTGAGAAACGGTCAGAGACCCAGTACTTC.

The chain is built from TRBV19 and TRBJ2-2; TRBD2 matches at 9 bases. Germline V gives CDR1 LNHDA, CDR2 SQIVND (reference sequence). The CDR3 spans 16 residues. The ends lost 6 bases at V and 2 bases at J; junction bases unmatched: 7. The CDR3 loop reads CASSRRTSVNTGELFF. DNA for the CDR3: TGTGCCAGTAGCCGACGGACTAGCGTAAACACCGGGGAGCTGTTTTTT.